Following are 30 T cell receptor beta chains from one sample sequenced in a study of cytomegalovirus exposure and HLA in healthy donors. The study ran its PCR with 60 Vbeta and 13 Jbeta primers. This table comes from immunoSEQ multiplex PCR, and its TCRdb copy is limited to in-frame clones, with some not included. The sample contains about 150,000 clones, more than 75% of which appear only once. Sample: PBMCs. These receptors all come from a man aged 35 to 55 in good health and CMV-seronegative.

This chain connects TRBV28 to TRBJ2-3, with 7 nucleotides matching TRBD2. This CDR3 comprises 18 residues. Looked up from germline, CDR1 is MDHEN and CDR2 is SYDVKM. The V and J ends lost 3 bases and 2 bases, in that order; junction bases with no gene match: 14. Here the CDR3 DNA reads TGTGCCAGCAGTTTGACAGCGGGACGCGAACTATACACAGATACGCAGTATTTT. Its protein is CASSLTAGRELYTDTQYF.

V gene TRBV18 combines with J gene TRBJ2-7; no clear D. Trimming shortened V by 4 bases and J by 4 bases, and 5 bases separated the two germline ends. Germline lookup yields CDR1 KGHSH and CDR2 LQKENI. The CDR3 is 11 residues long. CDR3 bases: TGTGCCAGCTCACGAGAGTACGAGCAGTACTTC. Encoded protein: CASSREYEQYF.

The rearrangement joins TRBV19 to TRBJ1-2; TRBD1 matches at 7 bases. The V segment lost 7 bases and the J segment 4 bases; nucleotides outside the gene matches: 9. Per germline, CDR1 LNHDA and CDR2 SQIVND (reference sequence). This CDR3 is 14 amino acids long. The CDR3 DNA sequence: TGTGCCAGTATAGGTATCGGACAGGCCTATGGCTACACCTTC. Its protein is CASIGIGQAYGYTF.

This chain uses TRBV7-9 with TRBJ2-5; the D is unclear. Per the germline V gene, CDR1 is SEHNR and CDR2 is FQNEAQ (reference sequence). Trimming left V 5 bases short and J 3 bases short, with 10 bases between. This CDR3 has 13 amino acids. CDR3 in amino acids: CASSPLGKETQYF. In nucleotides, the CDR3 is TGTGCCAGCAGCCCCCTAGGAAAAGAGACCCAGTACTTC.

This sequence joins TRBV5-1 and TRBJ2-3; TRBD2 aligns across 11 bases. The germline CDR1 and CDR2 sequences are SGHRS and YFSETQ. The CDR3 has 15 amino acids. The V and J ends lost 4 bases and 7 bases, in that order; junction bases with no gene match: 8. CDR3 sequence: CASSPGLAGSYTQYF. The CDR3 DNA reads as TGCGCCAGCAGCCCAGGACTAGCGGGTTCATATACGCAGTATTTT.

Here the CDR3 DNA reads TGTGCCAGCAGTTCGGGACAGAACTATGGCTACACCTTC. Its protein product is CASSSGQNYGYTF. The chain recombines TRBV6-6 with TRBJ1-2, with 7 nucleotides matching TRBD1. Unmatched junction bases numbered 1, after V lost 4 bases and J lost 2 bases. The germline V gene has CDR1 MNHNY and CDR2 SVGAGI (reference sequence). The CDR3 runs 13 residues.

This chain uses TRBV28 with TRBJ1-3, with D unclear. CDR1 MDHEN and CDR2 SYDVKM come from the germline V gene. The CDR3 totals 14 residues. V gave up 3 bases and J gave up 0 bases, with 6 bases separating them. This chain's CDR3 is CASSFRSSGNTIYF. In nucleotides, the CDR3 is TGTGCCAGCAGTTTTCGGTCCTCTGGAAACACCATATATTTT.

Concerning this clone itself: The limits of the CDR3 on the DNA are not certain, so only TCRdb's listed CDR3 is given. This rearrangement joins TRBV2 to TRBJ2-2; the table's D call, TRBD2, has no DNA check behind it. Germline CDR1 and CDR2: SNHLY and FYNNEI. The CDR3 has 18 amino acids, counting both end residues. The CDR3 protein is CASRGYVASGSGTGELVF.

CDR3 amino acids: CASSPKGAGTEAFF. The CDR3 DNA sequence: TGTGCCAGCAGTCCAAAGGGGGCGGGCACTGAAGCTTTCTTT. V gene TRBV27 combines with J gene TRBJ1-1, with 7 bases lining up with TRBD1. The CDR3 has 14 amino acids. Per the germline V gene, CDR1 is MNHEY and CDR2 is SMNVEV (reference sequence). V lost 5 bases and J lost 4; bases outside the gene matches: 7.

The V call is TRBV7-3, the J call TRBJ2-1; D might be TRBD1 (5 bases). Germline-derived CDR1 and CDR2 are SGHTA and FQGTGA. Trimming took 3 bases from V and 5 from J, leaving 14 bases between them. The CDR3 is 15 residues long. This CDR3 is CASSLRTGGNNEQFF. CDR3 in DNA: TGTGCCAGCAGCTTGAGAACAGGCGGAAACAATGAGCAGTTCTTC.

V and J are TRBV27 and TRBJ1-2; a possible D gene is TRBD1 (6 bases). CDR1 and CDR2 from the germline V gene are MNHEY and SMNVEV (reference sequence). This CDR3 spans 14 amino acids. V lost 6 bases, J lost 0 bases, and 11 bases lay in between. The CDR3 protein is CASRPQGSNYGYTF. In DNA, the CDR3 is TGTGCCAGCAGGCCCCAGGGGTCTAACTATGGCTACACCTTC.

The CDR3, as DNA: TGTGCCAGCAGTCTGGACAGGTCTGGTTCACCCCTCCACTTT. This translates into CASSLDRSGSPLHF. The chain uses TRBV28 and TRBJ1-6, with 7 nucleotides matching TRBD1. The V and J ends lost 5 bases and 9 bases, in that order; junction bases with no gene match: 7. The CDR3 is 14 residues long. Germline CDR1 reads MDHEN; CDR2 reads SYDVKM. Using reference TRBV28 and TRBJ1-6 for the parts outside the CDR3, the full variable domain is DVKVTQSSRYLVKRTGEKVFLECVQDMDHENMFWYRQDPGLGLRLIYFSYDVKMKEKGDIPEGYSVSREKKERFSLILESASTNQTSMYLCASSLDRSGSPLHFGNGTRLTVT.

This chain links TRBV6-5 with TRBJ2-3; 9 bases line up with TRBD2. The CDR3 runs to 16 residues. The V and J ends lost 3 bases and 2 bases, in that order; junction bases with no gene match: 6. In germline, CDR1 is MNHEY, CDR2 SVGAGI. The CDR3 reads CASSYSLAGATDTQYF. In DNA, the CDR3 is TGTGCCAGCAGTTATTCGTTAGCGGGGGCCACAGATACGCAGTATTTT.

The chain uses TRBV29-1 and TRBJ2-1; D is uncertain. Deletions cut 2 bases from V and 0 bases from J, with 8 bases between. CDR1 and CDR2 (germline): SQVTM, ANQGSEA. CDR3 length: 14 amino acids. The CDR3 DNA follows: TGCAGCGTTGAATCGGTGAGCTCCTACAATGAGCAGTTCTTC. Amino acids: CSVESVSSYNEQFF.

The chain links TRBV7-5 to TRBJ2-2; the listed D gene, TRBD2, was not tested against the DNA. TRBV7-5 is described as a pseudogene. This CDR3 region has 13 residues. Here the CDR3 reads CVRGGWESGELFF. In DNA, the CDR3 is TGTGTCAGAGGGGGGTGGGAGTCCGGGGAGCTGTTTTTT.

The chain carries TRBV7-7 and TRBJ2-1, with 9 bases aligning to TRBD2. This CDR3 comprises 16 residues. Germline loops: CDR1 SSHAT, CDR2 FNYEAQ (reference sequence). The V segment lost 5 bases and the J segment 7 bases; nucleotides outside the gene matches: 12. CDR3 in DNA: TGTGCCAGCAGCCCAATGAGGTGGACTAGCGTTAATGAGCAGTTCTTC. Translation gives CASSPMRWTSVNEQFF. The entire variable domain, with the rest obtained from reference TRBV7-7 and TRBJ2-1, is as follows: GAGVSQSPRYKVTKRGQDVTLRCDPISSHATLYWYQQALGQGPEFLTYFNYEAQPDKSGLPSDRFSAERPEGSISTLTIQRTEQRDSAMYRCASSPMRWTSVNEQFFGPGTRLTVL.

A few counts support this clone. DNA of the CDR3: TGTGCCAGCAGTGGTTCTCGGTCCGGGAGTAATGAGCAGTTCTTC. This translates into CASSGSRSGSNEQFF. V is TRBV6-4 and J is TRBJ2-1; weak D call: TRBD2 (6 bases). Germline V gene sequence: CDR1 MRHNA, CDR2 SNTAGT. Deletions cut 4 bases from V and 7 bases from J, with 17 bases between. The CDR3 contains 15 residues.

This sequence joins TRBV5-1 and TRBJ2-2, with a tentative D call TRBD1 (6 bases). This CDR3 contains 16 residues. V lost 4 bases and J lost 5, with 18 bases in between. Germline CDR1 reads SGHRS; CDR2 reads YFSETQ. The CDR3 region is CASSARQDPRTGELFF. In DNA form, the CDR3 reads TGCGCCAGCAGCGCCAGACAGGACCCGAGGACCGGGGAGCTGTTTTTT.

This chain links TRBV19 with TRBJ1-2; D is undetermined. CDR3 length: 13 amino acids. V was shortened by 10 bases and J by 7 bases, with 19 bases between the two germline ends. The germline gives CDR1 LNHDA, CDR2 SQIVND (reference sequence). The CDR3 sequence is CATLTRGLGGYTF. CDR3 bases: TGTGCCACCCTAACCAGAGGGCTGGGTGGCTACACCTTC. The variable domain in full, with the rest retrieved from reference TRBV19 and TRBJ1-2, is DGGITQSPKYLFRKEGQNVTLSCEQNLNHDAMYWYRQDPGQGLRLIYYSQIVNDFQKGDIAEGYSVSREKKESFPLTVTSAQKNPTAFYLCATLTRGLGGYTFGSGTRLTVV.

The chain uses TRBV28 and TRBJ1-1; 7 nucleotides agree with TRBD1. The V gene end was trimmed by 4 bases and the J gene end by 2 bases; junction bases not matched to a gene: 7. The CDR3 runs to 15 residues. CDR1 is MDHEN, CDR2 SYDVKM, per germline. CDR3 in DNA: TGTGCCAGCAGTTACCCGACAGGGTTAAACACTGAAGCTTTCTTT. It encodes CASSYPTGLNTEAFF.

The gene calls are TRBV4-3 and TRBJ1-5, with 8 bases that match TRBD1. The germline gives CDR1 LGHNA, CDR2 YSLEER. The CDR3 contains 15 residues. V lost 4 bases, J lost 2 bases, and 4 bases stayed unmatched. The CDR3 here is CASSLGQGGNQPQHF. The CDR3 nucleotides read TGCGCCAGCAGCCTAGGACAGGGAGGCAATCAGCCCCAGCATTTT.

This sequence joins TRBV7-9 and TRBJ2-3; 8 nucleotides match TRBD1. The CDR3 is made up of 14 amino acids. CDR1 and CDR2 from the germline V gene are SEHNR and FQNEAQ (reference sequence). V lost 5 bases, J lost 6 bases, and 7 bases stayed unmatched. CDR3: CASSRLQGGDTQYF. The CDR3 DNA is TGTGCCAGCAGCCGCCTACAGGGGGGCGATACGCAGTATTTT.

The chain combines TRBV28 with TRBJ1-5, with D possibly matching TRBD1 (5 bases). V lost 1 base and J lost 5, with 12 bases in between. There are 15 residues in the CDR3. From germline, CDR1 is MDHEN and CDR2 SYDVKM. The CDR3 protein is CASSLSRAGHQPQHF. The CDR3 DNA is TGTGCCAGCAGTTTATCTAGGGCAGGGCATCAGCCCCAGCATTTT.

This rearrangement joins TRBV19 to TRBJ2-3; D gene unclear. Germline V gene sequence: CDR1 LNHDA, CDR2 SQIVND (reference sequence). V gave up 1 base and J gave up 4 bases, with 12 bases separating them. The CDR3 extends over 15 amino acids. The CDR3 nucleotides are TGTGCCAGTAGTATAGCCCCGGCTAGGTCAGATACGCAGTATTTT. Protein sequence: CASSIAPARSDTQYF.

The chain has TRBV5-6 and TRBJ2-1; 8 bases match TRBD1. This CDR3 region has 15 residues. CDR1 is SGHDT and CDR2 is YYEEEE in the germline V gene. V was pared by 5 bases and J by 7 bases, with 11 bases of the junction left unmatched. The CDR3 sequence: CASRLPGQAENEQFF. The CDR3 coding sequence is TGTGCCAGCAGACTACCGGGACAGGCTGAGAATGAGCAGTTCTTC.

The rearrangement joins TRBV9 to TRBJ2-2; D might be TRBD1 (6 bases). This CDR3 contains 15 residues. The ends were cut back, 4 bases at V and 5 bases at J, with 15 bases in the middle. CDR1 and CDR2 (germline): SGDLS, YYNGEE. CDR3 coding DNA: TGTGCCAGCAGCCCAGGGGCAGAGGGGACCGGGGAGCTGTTTTTT. It translates to CASSPGAEGTGELFF.

The chain's CDR3 is CASSETGDETEAFF. Written as DNA, the CDR3 is TGTGCCAGCAGTGAAACAGGGGATGAAACTGAAGCTTTCTTT. J is TRBJ1-1 and V is TRBV6-1, with 7 bases fitting TRBD1. In germline, CDR1 is MNHNS, CDR2 SASEGT. The junction had 5 bases not matched to a gene; V was cut back by 2 bases and J by 5 bases. CDR3 length equals 14 residues.

This clone has just one count. The J gene is TRBJ1-3, the V gene TRBV4-2; unclear D gene. The V gene's germline CDR1 is LGHNA and CDR2 YNFKEQ. The CDR3 has 15 residues. Trimming took off 4 bases at V and 4 bases at J, with 14 bases between the two ends. The CDR3 nucleotides read TGTGCCAGCAGCCTCCTTTTGGGCGCGGGAAACACCATATATTTT. Protein: CASSLLLGAGNTIYF.

This chain connects TRBV5-1 to TRBJ2-7, with D possibly matching TRBD2 (5 bases). Trimming shortened V by 1 base and J by 5 bases, and 13 bases separated the two germline ends. Germline V gene sequence: CDR1 SGHRS, CDR2 YFSETQ. CDR3 length: 14 residues. The CDR3 is CASSLRASQNEQYF. Written as DNA, the CDR3 is TGCGCCAGCAGCTTGCGGGCTAGCCAGAACGAGCAGTACTTC. The full variable domain, with the rest looked up from reference TRBV5-1 and TRBJ2-7, is KAGVTQTPRYLIKTRGQQVTLSCSPISGHRSVSWYQQTPGQGLQFLFEYFSETQRNKGNFPGRFSGRQFSNSRSEMNVSTLELGDSALYLCASSLRASQNEQYFGPGTRLTVT.

The gene calls are TRBV18 and TRBJ2-5; TRBD2 agrees at 7 bases. Germline V CDR1 and CDR2: KGHSH, LQKENI. V dropped 4 bases and J dropped 5; count of bases not matched to a gene: 7. This CDR3 is built from 14 residues. CDR3 bases: TGTGCCAGCTCACTCGGACTAGAATGGGAGACCCAGTACTTC. This encodes CASSLGLEWETQYF.